The rows below give T cell receptor beta chains drawn from one sample of a study of shared clonotypes between healthy human individuals. Clones were sequenced by immunoSEQ multiplex PCR, and TCRdb holds only the in-frame ones, with some missing. The sample shows under 80,000 clones, 60% to 65% of them seen only once. The sample comprised memory CD8+ T cells sorted from blood. The receptors here all came from a man younger than 40 in good health. CDR3s include the opening cysteine and the closing phenylalanine or tryptophan. Fields, in order: J gene, clone size, V gene, D gene, CDR3 protein, CDR3 DNA. A D gene is named only where the DNA matches it firmly. Clone size is given for some rows only: seen once, a few or many times, or a class if the clone is expanded.

TRBJ1-1	-	TRBV4-3	-	CASSQADRMNTEAFF	TGCGCCAGCAGCCAAGCGGACCGGATGAACACTGAAGCTTTCTTT
TRBJ1-2	-	TRBV7-9	-	CASSLHSSFSNYGYTF	TGTGCCAGCAGCTTACACAGTTCCTTTTCTAACTATGGCTACACCTTC
TRBJ2-2	-	TRBV11-3	-	CASSGSGTYTGELFF	TGTGCCAGCAGCGGTTCCGGGACTTACACCGGGGAGCTGTTTTTT
TRBJ2-3	few	TRBV4-3	TRBD2	CASSQDRGSGSDTQYF	TGCGCCAGCAGCCAAGACCGGGGTAGCGGGAGTGATACGCAGTATTTT
TRBJ1-2	-	TRBV4-2	TRBD1	CASSQVDRGLADYGYTF	TGTGCCAGCAGCCAAGTGGACAGGGGGCTAGCTGACTATGGCTACACCTTC
TRBJ2-5	-	TRBV7-3	-	CASSLPGTPGLETQYF	TGTGCCAGCAGCTTGCCCGGGACGCCGGGGTTAGAGACCCAGTACTTC
TRBJ2-7	-	TRBV28	-	CASSFPGRGYEQYF	TGTGCCAGCAGTTTCCCGGGACGCGGCTACGAGCAGTACTTC
TRBJ1-3	-	TRBV6-1	-	CATRTFSSGNTIYF	TGTGCCACTCGTACCTTCTCCTCTGGAAACACCATATATTTT
TRBJ2-7	few	TRBV5-1	TRBD1	CASSTGQGRGEQYF	TGCGCCAGCAGCACCGGACAGGGAAGGGGGGAGCAGTACTTC
TRBJ2-7	many	TRBV5-5	TRBD2	CASTGLAGSYEQYF	TGTGCCAGCACCGGACTAGCGGGATCCTACGAGCAGTACTTC
TRBJ2-2	many	TRBV6-4	TRBD2	CASSDGTSTGELFF	TGTGCCAGCAGTGACGGGACTAGCACCGGGGAGCTGTTTTTT
TRBJ1-1	-	TRBV7-3	TRBD1	CASSLTGTGSAEAFF	TGTGCCAGCAGCTTAACTGGGACAGGGTCCGCTGAAGCTTTCTTT
TRBJ1-2	-	TRBV2	-	CASSVGRHGYTF	TGTGCCAGCAGTGTAGGGCGGCATGGCTACACCTTC
TRBJ2-7	-	TRBV13	-	CASSANRWGYEQYF	TGTGCCAGCAGCGCAAATCGGTGGGGGTACGAGCAGTACTTC
TRBJ2-7	-	TRBV18	TRBD2	CASSPLTSEEQYF	TGTGCCAGCTCACCCCTGACTAGCGAGGAGCAGTACTTC
TRBJ1-2	-	TRBV19	-	CATKPLDSYGYTF	TGTGCCACCAAGCCTCTCGACAGCTATGGCTACACCTTC
TRBJ1-5	-	TRBV14	-	CASSRGGGGQPQHF	TGTGCCAGCAGCCGGGGAGGGGGAGGTCAGCCCCAGCATTTT
TRBJ1-5	large	TRBV5-1	-	CASSWEGDQPQHF	TGCGCCAGCAGCTGGGAGGGGGATCAGCCCCAGCATTTT
TRBJ2-6	many	TRBV6-4	TRBD1	CASGQGGANVLTF	TGTGCCAGCGGACAGGGGGGGGCCAACGTCCTGACTTTC
TRBJ1-4	-	TRBV7-2	-	CASSLESTRFNEKLFF	TGTGCCAGCAGCTTAGAATCGACCAGGTTTAATGAAAAACTGTTTTTT
TRBJ2-7	-	TRBV5-4	-	CASSRVGELSDEQYF	TGTGCCAGCAGCCGTGTGGGGGAGTTGAGCGACGAGCAGTACTTC
TRBJ2-7	-	TRBV15	-	CATSSQGHTAYEQYF	TGTGCCACCAGCTCCCAGGGGCACACAGCCTACGAGCAGTACTTC
TRBJ2-1	many	TRBV6-6	TRBD2	CASTQTSGRDEQFF	TGTGCCAGCACCCAGACTAGCGGGAGGGATGAGCAGTTCTTC
TRBJ2-1	-	TRBV28	-	CASSHYDGEQFF	TGTGCCAGCAGTCACTACGACGGTGAGCAGTTCTTC
TRBJ2-7	many	TRBV6-5	-	CASSPLDIDSEQYF	TGTGCCAGCAGTCCCCTGGACATCGACTCCGAGCAGTACTTC
TRBJ2-7	-	TRBV4-1	-	CASSQDAAYEQYF	TGCGCCAGCAGCCAAGATGCGGCCTACGAGCAGTACTTC
TRBJ2-3	-	TRBV11-2	-	CASSPTAYLADTQYF	TGTGCCAGCAGCCCGACGGCTTATCTGGCGGATACGCAGTATTTT
TRBJ2-1	many	TRBV28	-	CASSRSYNEQFF	TGTGCCAGCAGTCGCTCCTACAATGAGCAGTTCTTC
TRBJ2-3	-	TRBV9	-	CASSVVEPMGADTQYF	TGTGCCAGCAGCGTAGTTGAGCCCATGGGAGCAGATACGCAGTATTTT
TRBJ1-5	-	TRBV5-3	-	CARTPSQPQHF	TGTGCCAGAACCCCGTCACAGCCCCAGCATTTT
TRBJ1-5	few	TRBV7-9	TRBD1	CASHDRESNQPQHF	TGTGCCAGCCATGACAGGGAGAGCAATCAGCCCCAGCATTTT
TRBJ1-1	few	TRBV18	-	CASSPPRIAEAFF	TGTGCCAGCTCACCACCGCGAATAGCTGAAGCTTTCTTT
TRBJ2-7	-	TRBV2	-	CASSTYGQGGQYF	TGTGCCAGCAGTACGTACGGGCAGGGCGGGCAGTACTTC
TRBJ1-1	many	TRBV27	-	CASSLTSNTEAFF	TGTGCCAGCAGCCTCACATCGAACACTGAAGCTTTCTTT
TRBJ2-7	-	TRBV21-1	-	CASSKGAVGEQYF	TGTGCCAGCAGCAAAGGCGCAGTGGGAGAGCAGTACTTC
TRBJ2-3	-	TRBV29-1	TRBD1	CSVDGTGLSTDTQYF	TGCAGCGTCGACGGGACAGGGCTTAGCACAGATACGCAGTATTTT
TRBJ2-1	-	TRBV5-1	-	CASSFRSDYGAGGSYNEQFF	TGCGCCAGCAGCTTTCGATCCGATTACGGGGCCGGAGGATCCTACAATGAGCAGTTCTTC
TRBJ2-3	many	TRBV6-4	TRBD1	CASSGTGGTDTQYF	TGTGCCAGCAGCGGGACAGGGGGCACAGATACGCAGTATTTT
TRBJ1-1	-	TRBV5-1	-	CASSLGYGKNTEAFF	TGCGCCAGCAGCTTGGGGTACGGGAAAAACACTGAAGCTTTCTTT